The 2 T cell receptor beta chains below all came from one sample that was sequenced in a study of shared clonotypes between healthy human individuals. Produced via immunoSEQ multiplex PCR; TCRdb's table is partial and in-frame only. The table includes under 600,000 clones, around 79% detected once. Sample: PBMCs. Every receptor here comes from a woman in her thirties or forties in good health. Some clones in this sample may be carry-over from other donors' samples.

The sample holds a few counts of this clone. This chain links TRBV5-3 with TRBJ2-3, with 7 bases aligning to TRBD2. TRBV5-3 is assigned to the ORF class and has an uncertain function. J was trimmed by 2 bases and V by 2 bases; bases with no gene match: 8. CDR3 size: 16 residues. In DNA form, the CDR3 reads TGTGCCAGAAGCTTCCCCTTGGCGGGAGTCACAGATACGCAGTATTTT. Translation: CARSFPLAGVTDTQYF.

The J gene is TRBJ2-5, the V gene TRBV27; D gene uncertain. The germline V and J ends were trimmed by 4 bases and 5 bases, with 14 bases remaining between them. This CDR3 has 14 residues. Germline CDR1 MNHEY, CDR2 SMNVEV (reference sequence). The CDR3 reads CASSSPLRGETQYF. CDR3 nucleotides: TGTGCCAGCAGTTCACCCCTCCGTGGGGAGACCCAGTACTTC.